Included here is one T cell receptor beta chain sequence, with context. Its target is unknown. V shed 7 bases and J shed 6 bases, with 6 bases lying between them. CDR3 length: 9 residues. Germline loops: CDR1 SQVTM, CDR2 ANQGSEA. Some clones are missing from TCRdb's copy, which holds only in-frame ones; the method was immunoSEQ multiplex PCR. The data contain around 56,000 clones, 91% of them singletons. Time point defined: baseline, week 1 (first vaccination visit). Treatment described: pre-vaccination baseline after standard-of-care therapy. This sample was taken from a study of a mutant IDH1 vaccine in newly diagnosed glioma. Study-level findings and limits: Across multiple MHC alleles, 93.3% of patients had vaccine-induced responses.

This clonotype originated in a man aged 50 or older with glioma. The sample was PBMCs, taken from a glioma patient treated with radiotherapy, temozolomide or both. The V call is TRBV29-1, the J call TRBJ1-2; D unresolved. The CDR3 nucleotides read TGCAGCGAGGACCATGGCTACACCTTC. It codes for CSEDHGYTF.